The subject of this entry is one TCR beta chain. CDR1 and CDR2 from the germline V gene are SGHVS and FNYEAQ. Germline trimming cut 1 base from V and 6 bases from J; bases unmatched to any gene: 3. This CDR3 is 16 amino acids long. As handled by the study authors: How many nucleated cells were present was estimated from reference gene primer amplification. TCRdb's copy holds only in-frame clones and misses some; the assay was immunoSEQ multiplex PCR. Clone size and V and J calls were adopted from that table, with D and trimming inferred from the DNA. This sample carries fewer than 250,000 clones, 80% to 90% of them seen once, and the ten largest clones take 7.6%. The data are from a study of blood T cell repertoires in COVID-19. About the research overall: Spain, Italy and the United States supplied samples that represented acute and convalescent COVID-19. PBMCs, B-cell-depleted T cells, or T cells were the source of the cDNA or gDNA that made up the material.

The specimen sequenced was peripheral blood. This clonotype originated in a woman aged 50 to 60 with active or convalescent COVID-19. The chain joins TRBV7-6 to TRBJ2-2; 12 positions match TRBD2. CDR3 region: CASSLGLAGAAGELFF. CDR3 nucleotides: TGTGCCAGCAGCTTAGGACTAGCGGGAGCCGCCGGGGAGCTGTTTTTT.